This TCR beta chain was sequenced for a study of T cell repertoires in cytomegalovirus infection. Remarks on this clonotype: Its antigen remains unidentified.

MiXCR was run by TCRdb on the reads, yielding one entry per CDR3 protein. The sample lists 140,000 to 150,000 distinct CDR3 sequences, roughly a third occurring once. The V end was cut by 1 base, the J end by 0 bases, with 9 bases between. Germline V gives CDR1 MNHEY, CDR2 SMNVEV (reference sequence). This CDR3 contains 15 residues. The clonotype originates from a human donor in good health (CMV status not recorded). Some clones in this sample may be carry-over from other donors' samples. This sequence joins TRBV27 and TRBJ1-1, with D unresolved. Specimen: CD8+ T cells from cultured PBMCs, collected from culture after CMV antigen stimulation. CDR3 sequence reads: CASSLYYGVNTEAFF. For the CDR3, the DNA is TGTGCCAGCAGTTTATACTATGGGGTGAACACTGAAGCTTTCTTT.